The present TCR beta chain was sequenced within a study of blood T cell repertoires in COVID-19. Study in general: Researchers got acute and convalescent COVID-19 samples from the United States, Italy and Spain. From T cells, B-cell-depleted T cells, or PBMCs came the material, which was cDNA or gDNA.

Using immunoSEQ multiplex PCR, the repertoire was profiled, and TCRdb retains in-frame clones only, with some absent. Of about 110,000 clones in the sample, roughly 76% were seen once. The CDR3 contains 15 residues. V was pared by 5 bases and J by 0 bases, with 11 bases between. Germline CDR1 and CDR2: LNHDA and SQIVND (reference sequence). Sequencing was carried out using peripheral blood. The origin of this receptor is a woman in her seventies with acute or convalescent COVID-19. The rearrangement links TRBV19 to TRBJ1-5, with D perhaps TRBD1 (6 bases). The CDR3 spells CASSPGAISNQPQHF. The CDR3 DNA reads as TGTGCCAGTAGTCCAGGGGCGATTAGCAATCAGCCCCAGCATTTT.